These T cell receptor beta chains were read from a single sample in a study of cytomegalovirus exposure and HLA in healthy donors. Clones were sequenced by immunoSEQ multiplex PCR, and TCRdb holds only the in-frame ones, with some missing. The profile shows some 98,000 clones, about 90% of them singletons. The sequenced material came from PBMCs. These receptors were collected from a man between 18 and 29 years old in good health and CMV-seropositive. The CDR3 runs from the conserved cysteine through the conserved F or W. D genes are given only for firm matches. Not every row has a clone size; where given, it reads once, few, many or a size class.

d_gene	abundance	v_gene	j_gene	CDR3aa	CDR3nt
.	once	TRBV5-1	TRBJ2-2	CASSPEWQADPRELFF	TGCGCCAGCAGCCCGGAATGGCAGGCCGACCCCCGGGAGCTGTTTTTT
.	.	TRBV27	TRBJ2-7	CASSLFSGTPSYEQYF	TGTGCCAGCAGTTTATTTTCCGGGACTCCCTCCTACGAGCAGTACTTC
.	.	TRBV5-4	TRBJ2-7	CASSLDSVYPYEQYF	TGTGCCAGCAGCTTAGACAGCGTCTACCCGTACGAGCAGTACTTC
.	.	TRBV7-2	TRBJ1-6	CASSLDTGIPYNSPLHF	TGTGCCAGCAGCTTAGACACGGGAATACCCTATAATTCACCCCTCCACTTT
.	few	TRBV7-6	TRBJ2-7	CASSLRQESYEQYF	TGTGCCAGCAGCCTCAGACAGGAGTCCTACGAGCAGTACTTC
.	few	TRBV12-2	TRBJ2-1	CASRPGLAGDGEQFF	TGTGCAAGTCGACCCGGACTAGCGGGAGACGGTGAGCAGTTCTTC
.	.	TRBV4-1	TRBJ2-1	CASSQDGHEQFF	TGCGCCAGCAGCCAAGACGGACACGAGCAGTTCTTC
TRBD1	.	TRBV4-1	TRBJ2-3	CASSQDLFRGTGSTDTQYF	TGCGCCAGCAGCCAAGATTTATTTAGAGGGACAGGGAGCACAGATACGCAGTATTTT
.	.	TRBV6-5	TRBJ1-1	CASSTGQITEAFF	TGTGCCAGCAGTACTGGACAGATCACTGAAGCTTTCTTT
TRBD1	.	TRBV7-6	TRBJ2-1	CASSSGQGVPYNEQFF	TGTGCCAGCAGCTCGGGACAGGGGGTCCCCTACAATGAGCAGTTCTTC
.	.	TRBV4-3	TRBJ1-2	CASSQDLGQGFGYTF	TGCGCCAGCAGCCAAGACCTGGGCCAGGGCTTTGGCTACACCTTC
.	.	TRBV6-5	TRBJ1-5	CASSSLGQWHQPQHF	TGTGCCAGCAGTTCCTTAGGACAGTGGCATCAGCCCCAGCATTTT
.	.	TRBV10-3	TRBJ2-2	CAISESAGNTGELFF	TGTGCCATCAGTGAGTCTGCAGGGAACACCGGGGAGCTGTTTTTT
TRBD1	.	TRBV5-1	TRBJ1-1	CASSLASRQDRTEAFF	TGCGCCAGCAGCTTGGCCTCCCGGCAGGACAGGACTGAAGCTTTCTTT
TRBD1	few	TRBV7-9	TRBJ2-7	CASSLQGAYEQYF	TGTGCCAGCAGCCTGCAGGGGGCCTACGAGCAGTACTTC
.	.	TRBV11-2	TRBJ2-1	CASSQPRANEQFF	TGTGCCAGCAGCCAACCGAGAGCGAATGAGCAGTTCTTC
TRBD1	.	TRBV7-9	TRBJ1-2	CASSSSNRDRELLGGYTF	TGTGCCAGCAGCTCGTCGAACCGGGACAGGGAGCTCCTTGGTGGCTACACCTTC
.	.	TRBV11-2	TRBJ2-7	CASSEKQVLGSYEQYF	TGTGCCAGCAGCGAAAAACAGGTTTTAGGTTCCTACGAGCAGTACTTC
.	.	TRBV28	TRBJ2-7	CASSPGSGAYEQYF	TGTGCCAGCAGTCCTGGTAGCGGTGCCTACGAGCAGTACTTC
.	.	TRBV2	TRBJ1-2	CASNPDSNYGYTF	TGTGCCAGCAATCCGGACAGTAACTATGGCTACACCTTC
.	.	TRBV14	TRBJ1-1	CASSWQGNTEAFF	TGTGCCAGCAGCTGGCAGGGAAACACTGAAGCTTTCTTT
.	.	TRBV7-2	TRBJ2-4	CASSFLEGATKNIQYF	TGTGCCAGCAGCTTCCTGGAGGGGGCAACCAAAAACATTCAGTACTTC
.	.	TRBV4-3	TRBJ2-1	CASSPQGAAEYNEQFF	TGCGCCAGCAGCCCCCAAGGGGCCGCAGAATACAATGAGCAGTTCTTC
TRBD1	few	TRBV11-2	TRBJ1-6	CASSSGQGYNSPLHF	TGTGCCAGCAGCTCAGGACAGGGGTATAATTCACCCCTCCACTTT
TRBD1	.	TRBV19	TRBJ1-4	CASSMGDRGREKLFF	TGTGCCAGTAGTATGGGGGACAGGGGGCGTGAAAAACTGTTTTTT
.	.	TRBV28	TRBJ2-3	CASQDSGVVTQYF	TGTGCCAGTCAGGACTCCGGGGTCGTTACGCAGTATTTT
.	.	TRBV5-5	TRBJ1-2	CASRVSNSNYGYTF	TGTGCCAGCAGAGTATCGAACTCCAACTATGGCTACACCTTC
TRBD2	.	TRBV6-5	TRBJ2-5	CASSLLLAGGQETQYF	TGTGCCAGCAGTTTACTACTAGCGGGAGGGCAAGAGACCCAGTACTTC
.	.	TRBV19	TRBJ2-1	CASSIGITTEQFF	TGTGCCAGTAGTATAGGAATAACTACAGAGCAGTTCTTC
TRBD2	.	TRBV7-9	TRBJ2-5	CASSFFTPEGIGTKETQYF	TGTGCCAGCAGCTTCTTCACGCCGGAGGGAATAGGGACTAAGGAGACCCAGTACTTC